This T cell receptor (beta chain) was identified in a study of response to subunit inactivated influenza vaccine. Overall study results and limits: Each seasonal flu vaccination may recruit only limited new T cells, authors suggested.

MiXCR was run by TCRdb on the RT-PCR reads, yielding one entry per CDR3 protein. Among 540,000 or so distinct CDR3 sequences listed, 10% to 15% were seen once. This clonotype was recorded a few times. What it binds is not known. Sequenced here: PBMCs from blood, sampled around seven weeks after vaccination. This receptor was taken from a man aged 45-60 years who received an inactivated influenza vaccine.

The CDR3 nucleotides read TGCGCCAGCAGTCACTCAGGGGGGTTATATCAGCCCCAGCATTTT. This codes for CASSHSGGLYQPQHF. V is TRBV23-1 and J is TRBJ1-5, with 7 bases identical to TRBD1. TRBV23-1 is filed as an ORF, its function uncertain. The CDR3 covers 15 residues. V was clipped by 3 bases and J by 5 bases; unmatched bases: 7.